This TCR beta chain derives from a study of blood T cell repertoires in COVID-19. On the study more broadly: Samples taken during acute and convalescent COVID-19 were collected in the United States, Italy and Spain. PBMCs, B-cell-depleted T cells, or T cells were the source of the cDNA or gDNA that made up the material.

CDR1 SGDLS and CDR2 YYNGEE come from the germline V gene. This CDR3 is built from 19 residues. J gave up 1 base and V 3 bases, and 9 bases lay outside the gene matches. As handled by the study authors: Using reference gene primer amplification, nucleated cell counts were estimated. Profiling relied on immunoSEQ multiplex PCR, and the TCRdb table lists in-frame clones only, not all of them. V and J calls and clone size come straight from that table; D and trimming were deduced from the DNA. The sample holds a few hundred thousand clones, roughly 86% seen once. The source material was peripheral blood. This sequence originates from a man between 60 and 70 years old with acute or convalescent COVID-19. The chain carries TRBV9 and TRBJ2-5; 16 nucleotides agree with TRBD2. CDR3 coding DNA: TGTGCCAGCAGCGGGACCGGGACTAGCGGGGGGGAGCCCCAAGAGACCCAGTACTTC. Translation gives CASSGTGTSGGEPQETQYF.